This is a list of T cell receptor beta chains from one sample in a study of CD8+CD57+ T cells in acquired aplastic anemia. Using its own MiXCR run on the reads, TCRdb lists one record per CDR3 protein. The sample contains approximately 80,000 distinct CDR3 sequences, roughly two thirds of which appear only once. The specimen was sorted CD4+, CD8+, or CD8+CD57+ T cells (not recorded which) from PBMCs. The receptors derive from a human donor with aplastic anemia. CDR3s include the opening cysteine and the closing phenylalanine or tryptophan. D genes are given only for firm matches. The size entry is marked missing in some rows and otherwise reads once, few, many or a size class.

v_gene	d_gene	j_gene	abundance	CDR3nt	CDR3aa
TRBV10-3	-	TRBJ2-3	-	TGTGCCATCAGTGATGGCAGGGCTGCAGATACGCAGTATTTT	CAISDGRAADTQYF
TRBV25-1	-	TRBJ1-2	few	TGTGCCAGCAGTGAGTTAGCGACCTTCACCTTC	CASSELATFTF
TRBV15	-	TRBJ2-7	-	TGTGCCACCAGCGGTGACATGGGGAGGGAGCAGTACTTC	CATSGDMGREQYF
TRBV29-1	-	TRBJ1-1	medium-sized	TGCAGCGCTGGACGAATGAACACTGAAGCTTTCTTT	CSAGRMNTEAFF
TRBV10-1	TRBD2	TRBJ2-7	few	TGCGCCACCTTATGGGAGGGAAACTACGAGCAGTACTTC	CATLWEGNYEQYF
TRBV19	-	TRBJ1-1	few	TGTGCCAGTAGGTTTAGGAACACTGAAGCTTTCTTT	CASRFRNTEAFF
TRBV6-5	TRBD1	TRBJ1-6	-	TGTGCCAGCAGTTACAGGGGGCGCGATTCACCCCTCCACTTT	CASSYRGRDSPLHF
TRBV5-1	-	TRBJ2-3	-	TGCGCCAGCAGCTTGGCCGGGACGGGCGATACGCAGTATTTT	CASSLAGTGDTQYF
TRBV2	TRBD2	TRBJ2-1	-	TGTGCCAGCAGTGTTCAAGCGGGGGGGCCATATGAGCAGTTCTTC	CASSVQAGGPYEQFF
TRBV6-6	-	TRBJ2-7	many	TGTGCCAGTTACGCAGGCTACGAGCAGTACTTC	CASYAGYEQYF
TRBV7-2	-	TRBJ2-3	-	TGTGCCAGCAGCTATCCAGGCGGCCCAGATACGCAGTATTTT	CASSYPGGPDTQYF
TRBV24-1	-	TRBJ1-2	once	TGTGCCACCGGTGAAGCCGGGGGCAGTCCCTATGGCTACACCTTC	CATGEAGGSPYGYTF
TRBV15	-	TRBJ1-6	-	TGTGCCACCAGCAGAGAGGTGGATACACCCCTCCACTTT	CATSREVDTPLHF
TRBV7-9	-	TRBJ2-2	-	TGTGCCAGCAGCTTAGTTAGACTTACCGGGGAGCTGTTTTTT	CASSLVRLTGELFF
TRBV5-4	TRBD1	TRBJ2-7	-	TGTGCCAGCAGCCCTGGACAGGCTGGAGAGCAGTACTTC	CASSPGQAGEQYF
TRBV7-6	-	TRBJ2-7	few	TGTGCCAGCAGCTTATCCGGGGTAGCGTCCGAGCAGTACTTC	CASSLSGVASEQYF
TRBV25-1	-	TRBJ2-2	-	TGTGCCAGCAGTGAGCGTCTGAACACCGGGGAGCTGTTTTTT	CASSERLNTGELFF
TRBV29-1	TRBD1	TRBJ2-5	-	TGCAGCGTTGGGATGACAGGGGGCGCATCAGAGACCCAGTACTTC	CSVGMTGGASETQYF
TRBV27	-	TRBJ2-1	-	TGTGCCAGCAGTCGCGCGGGCTACCTCTCGCGCAATGAGCAGTTCTTC	CASSRAGYLSRNEQFF
TRBV7-9	-	TRBJ1-5	-	TGTGCCAGCAGCTTAGCGAGGTTAGGGAATCAGCCCCAGCATTTT	CASSLARLGNQPQHF
TRBV27	TRBD2	TRBJ2-3	many	TGTGCCAGCACCCAATCCAGCGGGGGCACAGATACGCAGTATTTT	CASTQSSGGTDTQYF
TRBV2	TRBD1	TRBJ2-7	-	TGTGCCAGCAGTACCGGGACAGCCTACGAGCAGTACTTC	CASSTGTAYEQYF
TRBV7-9	-	TRBJ1-1	-	TGTGCCAGCAGCTCCGCCCGGAACGCTTTCTTT	CASSSARNAFF
TRBV7-9	-	TRBJ2-7	-	TGTGCCAGCAGCTTTAGTTCCGGCCTCCCGTGGGAGCAGTACTTC	CASSFSSGLPWEQYF
TRBV5-1	-	TRBJ1-2	-	TGCGCCAGCAGCTTGGCCCCGGGATCGAGAGACTATGGCTACACCTTC	CASSLAPGSRDYGYTF
TRBV11-2	TRBD2	TRBJ2-1	-	TGTGCCAGCAGCAGAATAGCGGGAGGGCCTGAAAATGAGCAGTTCTTC	CASSRIAGGPENEQFF
TRBV15	-	TRBJ2-3	-	TGTGCCACCAGCAGAGGTGGTAGCACAGATACGCAGTATTTT	CATSRGGSTDTQYF
TRBV12-3/TRBV12-4	TRBD1	TRBJ2-5	-	TGTGCCAGCAGTTCGCACAGGGGGCCTGGAGAGACCCAGTACTTC	CASSSHRGPGETQYF
TRBV7-3	-	TRBJ1-6	-	TGTGCCAGCAGCCGTGTTTTGACCTCACCCCTCCACTTT	CASSRVLTSPLHF
TRBV6-1	-	TRBJ1-6	once	TGTGCCAGCAGGGGGGAGGGCGAGTATAATTCACCCCTCCACTTT	CASRGEGEYNSPLHF
TRBV27	TRBD1	TRBJ2-1	-	TGTGCCAGCAGTATAACAGGGGTTAATGAGCAGTTCTTC	CASSITGVNEQFF
TRBV10-3	-	TRBJ1-2	-	TGTGCCATCAGTGAGCCTGGGAGGCGTGGCTACACCTTC	CAISEPGRRGYTF
TRBV11-2	-	TRBJ2-1	-	TGTGCCAGCAGCTTACTACAGGGTTCCTACAATGAGCAGTTCTTC	CASSLLQGSYNEQFF
TRBV5-1	-	TRBJ1-1	-	TGCGCCAGCAGCTTGGCCGGGTCCCCGAACACTGAAGCTTTCTTT	CASSLAGSPNTEAFF
TRBV20-1	-	TRBJ1-2	-	TGCAGTGCTACCTTACAGGGTTGGGACTATGGCTACACCTTC	CSATLQGWDYGYTF
TRBV10-2	TRBD2	TRBJ2-3	-	TGCGCCAGCAGCGAGCGGGGGGGCGAAGATACGCAGTATTTT	CASSERGGEDTQYF
TRBV30	-	TRBJ1-2	-	TGTGCCTGGCGATCTTATGGCTACACCTTC	CAWRSYGYTF
TRBV7-2	-	TRBJ2-6	-	TGTGCCAGCAGCTTGGGCAACGTCCTGACTTTC	CASSLGNVLTF
TRBV19	-	TRBJ2-7	few	TGTGCCAGTAGTAGGGGACTTTCTTACGAGCAGTACTTC	CASSRGLSYEQYF
TRBV14	-	TRBJ2-2	many	TGTGCCAGCATGTTTTACCACACCGGGGAGCTGTTTTTT	CASMFYHTGELFF
TRBV7-9	-	TRBJ2-7	-	TGTGCCAGCAGCCCCCCTGGTGGGGCCTACGAGCAGTACTTC	CASSPPGGAYEQYF
TRBV12-3/TRBV12-4	-	TRBJ1-5	many	TGTGCCAGCAGCGGGGGGACTCCCCAGCCCCAGCATTTT	CASSGGTPQPQHF
TRBV4-1	TRBD1	TRBJ1-1	-	TGCGCCAGCAGCCAGGGGACAGGGGGGAACACTGAGGCTTTCTTT	CASSQGTGGNTEAFF
TRBV10-3	TRBD2	TRBJ2-3	-	TGTGCCATCAGTGAAGAGGACGGGACTAGCGGGGCAGATACGCAGTATTTT	CAISEEDGTSGADTQYF
TRBV2	TRBD1	TRBJ2-3	-	TGTGCCAGCAGTGTGTCGGGACAGCAGGGCACAGATACGCAGTATTTT	CASSVSGQQGTDTQYF
TRBV12-3/TRBV12-4	TRBD1	TRBJ1-2	-	TGTGCCAGCAGCCAAACAGGGGGAGATGGCTACACCTTC	CASSQTGGDGYTF
TRBV20-1	-	TRBJ2-5	few	TGCACCGTGGATTCGAGCGGACAAGAGACCCAGTACTTC	CTVDSSGQETQYF
TRBV7-9	-	TRBJ2-7	-	TGTGCCAGCAGCCCCTCCGGGACCGCCGCCGAGCAGTACTTC	CASSPSGTAAEQYF
TRBV7-2	-	TRBJ2-7	few	TGTGCCAGCAGCTTAGTTGACGAGCAGTACTTC	CASSLVDEQYF
TRBV6-5	TRBD1	TRBJ2-5	once	TGTGCCAGCACGACAGGGGGTGAGACCCAGTACTTC	CASTTGGETQYF
TRBV2	TRBD1	TRBJ2-2	once	TGTGCCAGCAGGGAGACAGGGGTGCACACCGGGGAGCTGTTTTTT	CASRETGVHTGELFF
TRBV5-8	TRBD1	TRBJ2-7	-	TGTGCCAGCAGCCCTTCCGGGACAGGGGGACGGGACCAGCAGTACTTC	CASSPSGTGGRDQQYF
TRBV29-1	-	TRBJ1-5	-	TGCAGCGTTGGATTAGGAGGAGGACAGCCCCAGCACTTT	CSVGLGGGQPQHF
TRBV24-1	-	TRBJ1-6	-	TGTGCCACCAGTGACCCCCATCGAGGTCCGACAGGAACCAATTCACCCCTCCACTTT	CATSDPHRGPTGTNSPLHF